This TCR beta chain was obtained from a study of T cell clonality in common variable immunodeficiency. Findings and caveats of the study: Compared with healthy controls, CVID subjects showed increased TCRbeta clonality, mostly in about a third. Reportedly, TCR beta sequences from common variable immunodeficiency showed fewer deletions and N-nucleotide insertions.

Control and CVID samples contributed equal amounts of genomic DNA. The table came from immunoSEQ multiplex PCR; TCRdb's copy has only in-frame clones and leaves some out. The table lists approximately 44,000 clones, with no singletons. Each donor provided roughly 5 to 8 ml of heparinized whole blood. This clone was picked up many times. Its antigen remains unknown. Sequenced material: peripheral blood mononuclear cells. This receptor was obtained from a person aged 18 to 75 in good health.

The CDR3 sequence is CATSDPRGFEQYF. The covered CDR3 bases are TGTGCCACCAGTGACCCTAGGGGGTTCGAG. This sequence joins TRBV24-1 and TRBJ2-7; tentative D call: TRBD1 (6 bases). The read ends 3 residues early relative to the CDR3; the germline J gene fills the gap. Germline loops: CDR1 KGHDR, CDR2 SFDVKD. The CDR3 extends over 13 amino acids. V shed 4 bases and J shed 6 bases, with 12 bases lying between them.